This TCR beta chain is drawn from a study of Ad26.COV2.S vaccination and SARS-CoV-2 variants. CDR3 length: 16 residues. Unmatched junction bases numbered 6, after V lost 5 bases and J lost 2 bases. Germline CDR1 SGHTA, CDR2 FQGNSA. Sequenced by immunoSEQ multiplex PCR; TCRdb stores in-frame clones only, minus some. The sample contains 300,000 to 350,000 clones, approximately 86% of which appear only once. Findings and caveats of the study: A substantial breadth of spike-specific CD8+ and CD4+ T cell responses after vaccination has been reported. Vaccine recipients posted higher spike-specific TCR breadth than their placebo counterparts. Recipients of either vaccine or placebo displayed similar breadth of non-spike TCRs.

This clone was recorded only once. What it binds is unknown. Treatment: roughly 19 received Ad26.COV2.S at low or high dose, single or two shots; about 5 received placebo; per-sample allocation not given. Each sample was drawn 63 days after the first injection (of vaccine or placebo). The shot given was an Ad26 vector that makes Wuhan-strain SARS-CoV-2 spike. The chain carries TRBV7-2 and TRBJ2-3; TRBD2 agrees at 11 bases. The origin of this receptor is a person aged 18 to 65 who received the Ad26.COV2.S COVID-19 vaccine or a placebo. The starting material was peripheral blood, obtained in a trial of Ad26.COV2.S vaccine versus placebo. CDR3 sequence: CASSRAGLADTDTQYF. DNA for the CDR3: TGTGCCAGCAGCCGCGCGGGACTAGCGGACACAGATACGCAGTATTTT.